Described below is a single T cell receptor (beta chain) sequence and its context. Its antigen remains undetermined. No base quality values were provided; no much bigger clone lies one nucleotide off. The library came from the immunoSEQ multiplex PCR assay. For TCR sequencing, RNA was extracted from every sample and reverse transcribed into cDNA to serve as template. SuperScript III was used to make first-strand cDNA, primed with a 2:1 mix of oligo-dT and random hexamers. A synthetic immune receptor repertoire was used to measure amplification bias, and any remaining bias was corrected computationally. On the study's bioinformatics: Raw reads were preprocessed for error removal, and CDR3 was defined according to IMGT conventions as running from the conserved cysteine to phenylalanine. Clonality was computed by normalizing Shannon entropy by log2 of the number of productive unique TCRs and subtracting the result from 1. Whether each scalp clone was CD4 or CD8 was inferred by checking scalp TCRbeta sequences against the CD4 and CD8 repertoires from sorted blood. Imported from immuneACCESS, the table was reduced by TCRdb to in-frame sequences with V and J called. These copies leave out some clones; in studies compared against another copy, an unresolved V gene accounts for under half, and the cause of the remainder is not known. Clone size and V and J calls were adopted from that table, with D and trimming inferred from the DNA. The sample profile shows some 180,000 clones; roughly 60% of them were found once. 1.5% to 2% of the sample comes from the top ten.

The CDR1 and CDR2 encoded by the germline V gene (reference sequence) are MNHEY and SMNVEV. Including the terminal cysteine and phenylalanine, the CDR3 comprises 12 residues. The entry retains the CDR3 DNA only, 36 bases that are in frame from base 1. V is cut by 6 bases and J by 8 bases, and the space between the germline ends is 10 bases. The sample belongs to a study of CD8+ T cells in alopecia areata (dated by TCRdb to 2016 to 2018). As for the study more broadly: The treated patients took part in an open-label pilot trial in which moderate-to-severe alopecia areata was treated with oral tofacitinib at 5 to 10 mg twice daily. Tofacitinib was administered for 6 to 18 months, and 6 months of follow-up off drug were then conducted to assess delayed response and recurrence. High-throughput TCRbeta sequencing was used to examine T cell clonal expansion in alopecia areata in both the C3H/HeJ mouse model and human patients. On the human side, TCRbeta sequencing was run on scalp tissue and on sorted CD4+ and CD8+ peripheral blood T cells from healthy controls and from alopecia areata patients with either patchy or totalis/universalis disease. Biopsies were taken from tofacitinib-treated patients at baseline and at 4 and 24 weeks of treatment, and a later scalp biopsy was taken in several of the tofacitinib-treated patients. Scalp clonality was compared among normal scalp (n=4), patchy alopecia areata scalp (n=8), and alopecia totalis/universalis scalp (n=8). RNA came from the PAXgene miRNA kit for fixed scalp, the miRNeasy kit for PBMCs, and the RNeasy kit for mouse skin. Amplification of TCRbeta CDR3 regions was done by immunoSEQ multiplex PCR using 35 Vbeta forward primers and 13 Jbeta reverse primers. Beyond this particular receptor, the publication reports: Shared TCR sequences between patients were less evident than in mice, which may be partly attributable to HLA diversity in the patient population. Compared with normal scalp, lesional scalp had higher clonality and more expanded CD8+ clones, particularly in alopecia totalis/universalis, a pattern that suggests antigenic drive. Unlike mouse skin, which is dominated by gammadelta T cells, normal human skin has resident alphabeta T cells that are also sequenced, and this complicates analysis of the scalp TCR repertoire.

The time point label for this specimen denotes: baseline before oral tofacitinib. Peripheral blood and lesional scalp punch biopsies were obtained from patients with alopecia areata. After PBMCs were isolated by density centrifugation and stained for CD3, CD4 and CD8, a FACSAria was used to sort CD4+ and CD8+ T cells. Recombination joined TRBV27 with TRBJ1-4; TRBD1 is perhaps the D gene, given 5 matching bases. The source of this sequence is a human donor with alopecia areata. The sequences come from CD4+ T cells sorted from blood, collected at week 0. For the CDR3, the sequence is CASRRAGEKLFF. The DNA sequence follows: TGTGCCAGCAGAAGGGCAGGGGAAAAACTGTTTTTT.